This TCR beta chain was found in a study of vaccination and CD4 T cells after COVID-19. Unmatched junction bases numbered 5, after V lost 2 bases and J lost 6 bases. The CDR3 runs 14 residues. Germline V lookup: CDR1 SGHTA, CDR2 FQGNSA. Oncomine TCR Beta short-read sequencing was applied to DNA from cultured CD4+ T cells. TCRdb redid the calling of the PCR reads with MiXCR, one entry per CDR3 protein. The sample includes about 22,000 distinct CDR3 sequences, 35% to 40% of them seen just once. This clonotype is medium-sized by share. Its antigen is unidentified. Specified time point: late sampling 161 to 241 days after vaccination in a few convalescent patients. Regarding treatment: roughly 10-day PBMC culture with coronavirus spike peptide pools or control peptides (ViraFEST assay). Negative selection isolated the CD4+ T cells once the cells had been cultured for 10 days. Study-wide findings and caveats: In convalescent patients, 304 of 307 vaccine-specific clones were spike mono-reactive.

The gene calls are TRBV7-2 and TRBJ2-7, with 9 bases lining up with TRBD2. The TCR comes from a human donor who had recovered from COVID-19. Sequences were derived from CD4+ T cells from blood, cultured in vitro, sampled about 7 months after SARS-CoV-2 vaccination. Here the CDR3 DNA reads TGTGCCAGCAGCTTAACAAAGCGGGAGGTCGAGCAGTACTTC. Its protein product is CASSLTKREVEQYF.